This is a list of T cell receptor beta chains from one sample in a study of T cells expressing NK-cell markers. TCRdb processed the 5' RACE reads again and assigns one entry to each CDR3 protein, with no DNA. The listing contains about 150,000 distinct CDR3 sequences. The sample comprised blood T cells: a sorted CD56 or NKG2C T cell subset, CD4+ or CD8+ T cells, or bulk PBMC T cells (not recorded which). The source is a woman in her fifties or sixties in good health. CDR3s include the opening cysteine and the closing phenylalanine or tryptophan.

J gene,V gene,CDR3 protein
TRBJ2-1,TRBV20-1,CSARLGRSYNEQFF
TRBJ2-1,TRBV27,CASVNNNYNEQFF
TRBJ2-1,TRBV9,CASSALSSTSIGNEQFF
TRBJ2-1,TRBV3-1,CASSQGDNHNEQFF
TRBJ2-7,TRBV2,CATKTGAYEQYF
TRBJ2-7,TRBV29-1,CSVVGDGAYYEQYF
TRBJ2-3,TRBV9,CASSGRTSGRTDTQYF
TRBJ2-6,TRBV10-3,CAIMAVRDSGANVLTF
TRBJ2-7,TRBV27,CASSWGDSYEQYF
TRBJ2-1,TRBV2,CASSVRARGEDEQFF
TRBJ2-1,TRBV3-1,CASSRTSSGRVYNEQFF
TRBJ2-5,TRBV27,CASSPSWEAGVRETQYF
TRBJ1-2,TRBV4-1,CASSQGVGGYTF
TRBJ2-1,TRBV24-1,CATSDLGTNFHEQFF
TRBJ2-1,TRBV6-5,CASSYSAANEQFF
TRBJ2-5,TRBV7-2,CASSTTSGVYQETQYF
TRBJ2-1,TRBV7-9,CASSLISGGTSYNEQFF
TRBJ1-3,TRBV4-1,CASSPTSGFGNTIYF
TRBJ2-1,TRBV14,CASSRLAGAEQFF
TRBJ1-4,TRBV12-3/TRBV12-4,CASSPWTEMNEKLFF
TRBJ2-1,TRBV28,CASREGRNEQFF
TRBJ2-5,TRBV12-3/TRBV12-4,CASSFTALEPQYF
TRBJ2-3,TRBV6-2/TRBV6-3,CASSYPSGHTDTQYF
TRBJ2-7,TRBV4-1,CASSQAGVQYF
TRBJ2-2,TRBV6-5,CASSYSLAEYTGELFF